This T cell receptor beta chain originates from a study of T-cell memory formation after mild COVID-19. J was trimmed by 0 bases and V by 6 bases; bases with no gene match: 11. The CDR3 spans 17 residues. From germline, CDR1 is SQVTM and CDR2 ANQGSEA. One entry per CDR3 protein results from TCRdb running MiXCR on the 5' RACE reads. Found here are a few hundred thousand distinct CDR3 sequences, about 27% of them singletons; the top ten hold about 10%. Material for sequencing was PBMCs or a T cell subset sorted from them (not recorded which). The chain joins TRBV29-1 to TRBJ2-2; 9 nucleotides match TRBD1. The sequence was collected from an adult woman who had mild COVID-19 (a few samples of this study predate the infection). Cell type and time point are not known. The CDR3 region is CSVPRTGAGSNTGELFF. In DNA form, the CDR3 reads TGCAGCGTCCCGAGGACAGGGGCAGGCTCGAACACCGGGGAGCTGTTTTTT.